These 9 T cell receptor beta chains were all obtained from the same sample, sequenced in a study of blood T cell repertoires in COVID-19. TCRdb keeps only in-frame clones here, not all; method: immunoSEQ multiplex PCR. In the table there are approximately 80,000 clones, 85% of which are singletons. The sequencing input was peripheral blood. The receptors come from a man between 50 and 59 years old with COVID-19, enrolled during active disease.

The J gene is TRBJ1-1, the V gene TRBV18, with 10 positions matching TRBD1. The CDR3 spans 13 residues. The germline V gene has CDR1 KGHSH and CDR2 LQKENI. Germline trimming cut 2 bases from V and 11 bases from J; bases unmatched to any gene: 5. CDR3 bases: TGTGCCAGCTCACCAGGGACAGGGGTGTCTGCTTTCTTT. Translation gives CASSPGTGVSAFF.

This clone was counted between two and nine times. The chain combines TRBV19 with TRBJ1-4; D is undetermined. V lost 2 bases and J 6 bases, leaving 10 bases between the germline ends. This CDR3 contains 14 residues. The germline CDR1 and CDR2 sequences are LNHDA and SQIVND (reference sequence). The CDR3 region has the DNA TGTGCCAGTAGTATATCAGGACTTGATGAAAAACTGTTTTTT. This sequence encodes CASSISGLDEKLFF.

The chain couples TRBV15 to TRBJ2-2, with D maybe TRBD1 (6 bases). The ends were cut back, 0 bases at V and 4 bases at J, with 21 bases in the middle. There are 19 residues in the CDR3. Germline V gene lookup returns CDR1 LNHNV and CDR2 YYDKDF (reference sequence). The CDR3 sequence: CATSRDFYRVRTSTGELFF. CDR3 sequence (DNA): TGTGCCACCAGCAGAGACTTCTACAGGGTGAGGACGAGCACCGGGGAGCTGTTTTTT. The whole variable domain, remainder taken from reference TRBV15 and TRBJ2-2, is DAMVIQNPRYQVTQFGKPVTLSCSQTLNHNVMYWYQQKSSQAPKLLFHYYDKDFNNEADTPDNFQSRRPNTSFCFLDIRSPGLGDTAMYLCATSRDFYRVRTSTGELFFGEGSRLTVL.

The rearrangement links TRBV28 to TRBJ1-1, with a weak D call TRBD1 (6 bases). This CDR3 has 13 amino acids. Germline values: CDR1 MDHEN, CDR2 SYDVKM. V lost 3 bases and J lost 9, with 14 bases in between. Here the CDR3 reads CASSLRQVLKAFF. CDR3 DNA: TGTGCCAGCAGTTTGAGACAGGTTCTTAAAGCTTTCTTT.

The chain has TRBV7-9 and TRBJ2-1; 10 bases map to TRBD2. This CDR3 has 16 amino acids. The V and J ends lost 1 base and 8 bases, in that order; junction bases with no gene match: 8. Germline loops: CDR1 SEHNR, CDR2 FQNEAQ (reference sequence). The CDR3 is CASSLESLAGEDEQFF. The CDR3 DNA reads TGTGCCAGCAGCTTAGAGAGTCTAGCGGGAGAGGATGAGCAGTTCTTC.

This sequence joins TRBV7-9 and TRBJ1-2; D unclear. This CDR3 spans 12 amino acids. V was trimmed by 5 bases and J by 3 bases, leaving 7 bases between them. The germline gives CDR1 SEHNR, CDR2 FQNEAQ (reference sequence). The CDR3 DNA sequence: TGTGCCAGCAGCCAAATAGACTATGGCTACACCTTC. This gives the protein CASSQIDYGYTF.

The sample holds a few counts of this clone. V and J are TRBV4-1 and TRBJ2-7; D might be TRBD2 (6 bases). The CDR3 spans 17 residues. Trimming took off 4 bases at V and 0 bases at J, with 19 bases between the two ends. Germline V gene sequence: CDR1 MGHRA, CDR2 YSYEKL. CDR3 residues: CASSLTIVAASSYEQYF. DNA for the CDR3: TGCGCCAGCAGCCTAACCATCGTAGCGGCCAGCTCCTACGAGCAGTACTTC.

The gene calls are TRBV10-3 and TRBJ2-3; 9 bases are a match to TRBD2. The CDR3 has 14 residues. V lost 6 bases and J lost 3; bases outside the gene matches: 4. Germline values: CDR1 ENHRY, CDR2 SYGVKD. The CDR3 DNA follows: TGTGCCATCAGCTTAGCGGGAGAGACAGATACGCAGTATTTT. Translated: CAISLAGETDTQYF.

As concerns this clone: Other DNA sequences in this specimen translate into the identical CDR3. The CDR3 reads CASSLDGGSTDTQYF. The CDR3 coding sequence is TGTGCCAGCAGCTTGGACGGGGGGAGCACAGATACGCAGTATTTT. The rearrangement uses TRBV7-9 and TRBJ2-3, with 7 bases identical to TRBD2. Germline assignment: CDR1 SEHNR and CDR2 FQNEAQ (reference sequence). V trimming: 3 bases; J trimming: 0 bases; junction bases outside the gene matches: 3. The CDR3 contains 15 residues.